These T cell receptor beta chains were read from a single sample in a study of T cells after yellow fever vaccination. Using its own MiXCR run on the 5' RACE reads, TCRdb lists one record per CDR3 protein. The sample includes some 350,000 distinct CDR3 sequences, 8.7% of them seen just once. The input for sequencing was PBMCs, taken on the day of the first yellow fever vaccination. These receptors came from a man younger than 35 who received the YFV17D yellow fever vaccine. The CDR3 runs from the conserved cysteine through the conserved F or W. D genes are given only for firm matches. Rows may omit the clone size; those that give it use once, few, many or a size class.

j_call clone_size d_call v_call cdr3_nt cdr3_aa
TRBJ2-3 many TRBD2 TRBV12-3/TRBV12-4 TGTGCCAGCAGCTACCTAGCGGGGGGCCAAGATACGCAGTATTTT CASSYLAGGQDTQYF
TRBJ2-5 few - TRBV7-2 TGTGCCGGTGGGAACGGGGCCCAAGAGACCCAGTACTTC CAGGNGAQETQYF
TRBJ2-1 many - TRBV12-3/TRBV12-4 TGTGCCAGCAGCCGACGGGGTTCCTACAATGAGCAGTTCTTC CASSRRGSYNEQFF
TRBJ1-5 - - TRBV28 TGTGCCAGCAGCCCCCTAGTAAGTCAGCCCCAGCATTTT CASSPLVSQPQHF
TRBJ2-2 - - TRBV20-1 TGCAGTGCTATTGCGGGGGCCGTCACCGGGGAGCTGTTTTTT CSAIAGAVTGELFF
TRBJ2-1 few - TRBV29-1 TGCAGCGTTCGGCAGGGCTCCTACAATGAGCAGTTCTTC CSVRQGSYNEQFF
TRBJ2-1 many TRBD2 TRBV4-3 TGCGCCAGCAGCCAAGATATGGGACTAGCCGGCAATGAGCAGTTCTTC CASSQDMGLAGNEQFF
TRBJ2-2 few - TRBV20-1 TGCAGTGCTCGGAACCATGCTCACAACACGAACACCGGGGAGCTGTTTTTT CSARNHAHNTNTGELFF
TRBJ1-4 few - TRBV6-5 TGTGCCAGCAGTTTGGAATCAACTAATGAAAAACTGTTTTTT CASSLESTNEKLFF
TRBJ1-5 - - TRBV28 TGTGCCAGCAGTTCCTCGTCTCACAGGGAGGGTCAGCCCCAGCATTTT CASSSSSHREGQPQHF